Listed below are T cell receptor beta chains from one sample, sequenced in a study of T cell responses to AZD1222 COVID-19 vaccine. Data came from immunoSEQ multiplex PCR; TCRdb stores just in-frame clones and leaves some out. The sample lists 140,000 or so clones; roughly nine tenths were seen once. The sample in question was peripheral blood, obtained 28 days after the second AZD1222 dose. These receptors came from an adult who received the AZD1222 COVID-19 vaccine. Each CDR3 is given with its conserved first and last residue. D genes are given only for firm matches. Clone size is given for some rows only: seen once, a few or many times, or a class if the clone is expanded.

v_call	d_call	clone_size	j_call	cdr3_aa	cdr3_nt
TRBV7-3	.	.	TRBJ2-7	CASSLTTRDEQYF	TGTGCCAGCAGCTTAACTACACGGGACGAGCAGTACTTC
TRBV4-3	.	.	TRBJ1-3	CASSQDLRGSGNTIYF	TGCGCCAGCAGCCAAGACCTCAGGGGCTCTGGAAACACCATATATTTT
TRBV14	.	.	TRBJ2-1	CASSQFGGTFPDNEQFF	TGTGCCAGCAGCCAATTCGGGGGAACCTTCCCCGACAATGAGCAGTTCTTC
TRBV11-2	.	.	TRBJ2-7	CASSLTYEQYF	TGTGCCAGCAGCTTAACCTACGAGCAGTACTTC
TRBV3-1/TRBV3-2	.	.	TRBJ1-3	CASSQGYKGNTIYF	TGTGCCAGCAGCCAAGGCTACAAGGGAAACACCATATATTTT
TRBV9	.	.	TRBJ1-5	CASSKLGDQPQHF	TGTGCCAGCAGCAAATTGGGAGATCAGCCCCAGCATTTT
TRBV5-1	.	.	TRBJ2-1	CASSPEQGYNEQFF	TGCGCCAGCAGCCCCGAACAGGGCTACAATGAGCAGTTCTTC
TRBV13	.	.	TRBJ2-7	CASSQSRSPTYEQYF	TGTGCCAGCAGCCAGTCTCGGAGCCCCACCTACGAGCAGTACTTC
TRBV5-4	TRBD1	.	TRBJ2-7	CASSLNQGQILSSSSTYF	TGTGCCAGCAGCTTGAACCAGGGACAGATCTTATCGTCGAGCAGTACTTACTTC
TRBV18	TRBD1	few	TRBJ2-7	CASSQDRREQYF	TGTGCCAGCTCACAGGACAGGCGCGAGCAGTACTTC